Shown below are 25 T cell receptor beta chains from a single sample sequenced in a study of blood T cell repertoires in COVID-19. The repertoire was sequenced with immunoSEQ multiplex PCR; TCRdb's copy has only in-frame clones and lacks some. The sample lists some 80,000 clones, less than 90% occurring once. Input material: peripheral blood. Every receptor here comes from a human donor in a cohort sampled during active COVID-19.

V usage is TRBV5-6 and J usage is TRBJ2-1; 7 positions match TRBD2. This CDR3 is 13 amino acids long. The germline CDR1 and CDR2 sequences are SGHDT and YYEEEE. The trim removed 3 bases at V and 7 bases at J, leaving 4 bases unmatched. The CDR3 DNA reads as TGTGCCAGCAGCTGGGGAGGGCCGAATGAGCAGTTCTTC. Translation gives CASSWGGPNEQFF.

CDR3 loop: CASSVQGAANYGYTF. In DNA form, the CDR3 reads TGTGCCAGCAGCGTACAGGGGGCTGCTAACTATGGCTACACCTTC. This chain connects TRBV9 to TRBJ1-2; 8 bases match TRBD1. The junction had 2 bases not matched to a gene; V was cut back by 1 base and J by 0 bases. From germline, CDR1 is SGDLS and CDR2 YYNGEE. The CDR3 is made up of 15 amino acids.

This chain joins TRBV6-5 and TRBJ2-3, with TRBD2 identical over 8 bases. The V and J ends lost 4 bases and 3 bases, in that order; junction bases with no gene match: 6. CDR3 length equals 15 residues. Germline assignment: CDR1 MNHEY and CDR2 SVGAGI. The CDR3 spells CASSSSGQGTDTQYF. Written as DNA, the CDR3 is TGTGCCAGCAGTTCTAGCGGGCAGGGGACAGATACGCAGTATTTT.

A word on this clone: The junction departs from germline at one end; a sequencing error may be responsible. In DNA, the CDR3 is TGTGCCAGCAGTGCCTATCGGGAGCAGCACTTC. Protein product: CASSAYREQHF. The V call is TRBV25-1, the J call TRBJ2-7, with a possible D match to TRBD2 (6 bases). From germline, CDR1 is MGHDK and CDR2 SYGVNS. The CDR3 has 11 amino acids.

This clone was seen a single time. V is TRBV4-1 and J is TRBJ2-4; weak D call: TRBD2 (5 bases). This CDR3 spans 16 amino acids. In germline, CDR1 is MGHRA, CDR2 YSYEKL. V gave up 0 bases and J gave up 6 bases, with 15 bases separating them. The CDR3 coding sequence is TGCGCCAGCAGCCAAGATCTCACTAGATCGGGAAACATTCAGTACTTC. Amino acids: CASSQDLTRSGNIQYF.

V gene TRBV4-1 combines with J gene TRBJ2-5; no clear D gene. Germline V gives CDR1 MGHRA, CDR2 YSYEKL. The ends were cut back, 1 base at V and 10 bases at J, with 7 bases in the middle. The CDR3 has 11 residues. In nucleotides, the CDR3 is TGCGCCAGCAGCCAAGGGCCCCGCCAGTACTTC. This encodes CASSQGPRQYF.

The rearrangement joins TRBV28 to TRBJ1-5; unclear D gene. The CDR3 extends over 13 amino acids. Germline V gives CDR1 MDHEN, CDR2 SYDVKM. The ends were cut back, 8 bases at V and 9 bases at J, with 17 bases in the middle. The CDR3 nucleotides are TGTGCCAGCTACCCTTCATTGGGCATGCCCCAGCATTTT. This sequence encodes CASYPSLGMPQHF.

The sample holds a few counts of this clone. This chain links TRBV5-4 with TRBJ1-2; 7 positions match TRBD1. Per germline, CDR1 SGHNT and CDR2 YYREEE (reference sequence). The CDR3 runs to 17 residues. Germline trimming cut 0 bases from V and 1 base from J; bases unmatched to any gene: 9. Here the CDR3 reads CASSLDRLRGLNYGYTF. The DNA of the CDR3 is TGTGCCAGCAGCTTGGACCGTTTGAGGGGGCTTAACTATGGCTACACCTTC.

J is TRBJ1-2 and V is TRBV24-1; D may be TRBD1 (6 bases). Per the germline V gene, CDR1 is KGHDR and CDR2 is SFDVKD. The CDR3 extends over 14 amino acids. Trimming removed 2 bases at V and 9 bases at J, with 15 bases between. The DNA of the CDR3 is TGTGCCACCAGTGATTCGAGACAGGCGTATCGCTACACCTTC. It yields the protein CATSDSRQAYRYTF.

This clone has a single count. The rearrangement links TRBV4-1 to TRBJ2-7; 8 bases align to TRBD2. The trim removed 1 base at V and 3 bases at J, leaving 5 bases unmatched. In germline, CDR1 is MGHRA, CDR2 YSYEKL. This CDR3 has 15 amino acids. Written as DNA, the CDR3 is TGCGCCAGCAGCCAAGCACCGGGACTAGACTACGAGCAGTACTTC. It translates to CASSQAPGLDYEQYF.

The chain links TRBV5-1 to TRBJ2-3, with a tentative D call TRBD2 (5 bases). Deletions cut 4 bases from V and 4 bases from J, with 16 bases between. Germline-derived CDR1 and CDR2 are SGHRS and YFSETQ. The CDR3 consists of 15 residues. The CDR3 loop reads CASSGPAGSSDTQYF. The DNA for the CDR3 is TGCGCCAGCAGCGGGCCGGCGGGTTCTTCAGATACGCAGTATTTT.

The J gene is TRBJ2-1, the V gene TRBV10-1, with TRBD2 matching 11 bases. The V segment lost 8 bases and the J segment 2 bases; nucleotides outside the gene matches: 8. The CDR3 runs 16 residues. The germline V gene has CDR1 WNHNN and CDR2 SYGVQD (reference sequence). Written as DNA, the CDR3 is TGCGCCAGCGCTCCGGGACTAGCGGCGACCTACAATGAGCAGTTCTTC. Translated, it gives CASAPGLAATYNEQFF.

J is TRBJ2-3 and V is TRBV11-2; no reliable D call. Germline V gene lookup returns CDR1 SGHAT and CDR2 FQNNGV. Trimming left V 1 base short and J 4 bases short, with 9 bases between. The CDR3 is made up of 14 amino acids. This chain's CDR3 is CASSLGLEADTQYF. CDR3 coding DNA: TGTGCCAGCAGCTTAGGGCTAGAGGCAGATACGCAGTATTTT.

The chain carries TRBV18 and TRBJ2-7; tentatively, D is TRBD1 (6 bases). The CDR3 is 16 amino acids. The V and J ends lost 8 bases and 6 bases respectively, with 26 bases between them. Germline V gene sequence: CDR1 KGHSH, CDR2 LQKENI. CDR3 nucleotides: TGTGCCAGCGAACGTGGGATTCGGCAGGGGTCAGGCGAGCAGTACTTC. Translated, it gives CASERGIRQGSGEQYF.

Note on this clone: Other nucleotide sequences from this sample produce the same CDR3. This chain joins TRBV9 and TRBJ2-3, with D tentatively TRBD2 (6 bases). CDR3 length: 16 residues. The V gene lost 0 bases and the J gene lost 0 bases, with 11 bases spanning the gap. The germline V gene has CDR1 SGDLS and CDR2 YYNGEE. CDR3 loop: CASSVAGGTSTDTQYF. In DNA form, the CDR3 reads TGTGCCAGCAGCGTAGCTGGCGGGACGAGCACAGATACGCAGTATTTT.

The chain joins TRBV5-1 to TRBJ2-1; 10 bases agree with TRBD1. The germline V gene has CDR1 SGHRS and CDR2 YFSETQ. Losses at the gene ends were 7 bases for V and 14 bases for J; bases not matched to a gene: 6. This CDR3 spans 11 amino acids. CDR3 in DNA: TGCGCCAGCGTAACCGGGACAGGGGAGTTCTTC. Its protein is CASVTGTGEFF.

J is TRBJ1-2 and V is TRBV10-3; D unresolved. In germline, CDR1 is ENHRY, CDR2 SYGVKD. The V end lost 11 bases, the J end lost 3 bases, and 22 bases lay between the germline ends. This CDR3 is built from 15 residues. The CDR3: CAAHSGGSWDYGYTF. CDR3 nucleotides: TGTGCCGCCCACTCAGGTGGCAGCTGGGACTATGGCTACACCTTC.

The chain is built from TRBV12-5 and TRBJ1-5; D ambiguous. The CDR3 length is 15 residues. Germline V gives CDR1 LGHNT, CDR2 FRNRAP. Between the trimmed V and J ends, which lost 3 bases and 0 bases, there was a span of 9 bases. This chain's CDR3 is CASGFHSNSNQPQHF. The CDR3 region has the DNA TGTGCTAGTGGTTTTCATAGCAATAGCAATCAGCCCCAGCATTTT.

CDR3 loop: CASSVRYSNQPQHF. CDR3 bases: TGTGCCAGCAGCGTGCGTTATAGCAATCAGCCCCAGCATTTT. The gene calls are TRBV2 and TRBJ1-5; D remains ambiguous. Trimming left V 6 bases short and J 0 bases short, with 9 bases between. The CDR3 contains 14 residues. Germline CDR1 and CDR2: SNHLY and FYNNEI.

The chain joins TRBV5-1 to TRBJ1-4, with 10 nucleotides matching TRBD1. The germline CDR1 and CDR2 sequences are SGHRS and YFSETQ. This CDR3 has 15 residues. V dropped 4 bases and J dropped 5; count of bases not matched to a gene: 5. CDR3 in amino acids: CASSPTGGRNEKLFF. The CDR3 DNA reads TGCGCCAGCAGCCCGACAGGGGGCAGAAATGAAAAACTGTTTTTT.

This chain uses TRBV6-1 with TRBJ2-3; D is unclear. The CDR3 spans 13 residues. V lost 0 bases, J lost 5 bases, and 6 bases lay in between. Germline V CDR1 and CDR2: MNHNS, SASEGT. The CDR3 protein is CASSEALGDTQYF. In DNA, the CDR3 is TGTGCCAGCAGTGAAGCTCTCGGAGATACGCAGTATTTT.

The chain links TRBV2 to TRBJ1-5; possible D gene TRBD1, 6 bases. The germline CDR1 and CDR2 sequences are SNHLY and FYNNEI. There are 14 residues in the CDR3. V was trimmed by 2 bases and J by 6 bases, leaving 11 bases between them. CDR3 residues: CASSEYREGQPQHF. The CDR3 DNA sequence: TGTGCCAGCAGTGAATACAGGGAAGGTCAGCCCCAGCATTTT.

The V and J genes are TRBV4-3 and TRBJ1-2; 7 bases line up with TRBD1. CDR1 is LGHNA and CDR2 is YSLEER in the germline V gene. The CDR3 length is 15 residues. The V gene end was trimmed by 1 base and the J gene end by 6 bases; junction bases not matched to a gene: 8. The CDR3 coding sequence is TGCGCCAGCAGCCAAGGTTTGGGCACAGGGGATGGCTACACCTTC. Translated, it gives CASSQGLGTGDGYTF.

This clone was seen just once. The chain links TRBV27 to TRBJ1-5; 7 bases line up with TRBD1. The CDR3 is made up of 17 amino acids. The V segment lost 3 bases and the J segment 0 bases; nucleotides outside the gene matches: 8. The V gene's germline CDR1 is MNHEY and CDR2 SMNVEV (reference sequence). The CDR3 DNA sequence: TGTGCCAGCAGTTTGACTACAGGGGCGCATAGCAATCAGCCCCAGCATTTT. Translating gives CASSLTTGAHSNQPQHF.

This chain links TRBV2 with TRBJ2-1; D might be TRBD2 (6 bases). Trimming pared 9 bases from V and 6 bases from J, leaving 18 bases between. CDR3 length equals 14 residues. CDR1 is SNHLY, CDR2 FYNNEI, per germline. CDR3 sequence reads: CARERLDSPNEQFF. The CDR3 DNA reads TGTGCCAGGGAAAGACTAGATTCCCCCAATGAGCAGTTCTTC.